The 32 T cell receptor beta chains presented below share a single source sample, sequenced in a study of beta chain features in type 1 diabetes. The whole isolated RNA underwent reverse transcription, so sequencing captured expressed TCRB transcripts. Clones were read by immunoSEQ multiplex PCR, and TCRdb kept only the in-frame ones, dropping some. The sample lists 110,000 to 150,000 clones; 7% to 10% were seen once. Source material: central memory CD4+ T cells from blood. These receptors were obtained from a young man in good health.

This chain connects TRBV11-3 to TRBJ2-5; 13 bases fit TRBD2. There are 18 residues in the CDR3. CDR1 SGHNT and CDR2 YENEEA come from the germline V gene. The J segment lost 5 bases and the V segment lost 4 bases, leaving 13 bases of the junction unmatched. The DNA of the CDR3 is TGTGCCAGCAGCTCTGGGCAACTAGCGGGGGGGCGCGGTGAGACCCAGTACTTC. Translating it yields CASSSGQLAGGRGETQYF.

The V call is TRBV30, the J call TRBJ1-3; no reliable D call. The germline V and J ends were trimmed by 5 bases and 3 bases, with 8 bases remaining between them. Germline loops: CDR1 GTSNPN, CDR2 SVGIG (reference sequence). CDR3 size: 12 residues. The CDR3 protein is CAWLRGGNTIYF. In DNA form, the CDR3 reads TGTGCCTGGCTGCGGGGTGGAAACACCATATATTTT.

Comment on this clone: Different DNA sequences within this sample yield the same CDR3. The chain is built from TRBV6-5 and TRBJ2-7; the match to TRBD1 covers 7 bases. Germline V gene lookup returns CDR1 MNHEY and CDR2 SVGAGI. Losses at the gene ends were 6 bases for V and 0 bases for J; bases not matched to a gene: 5. CDR3 size: 14 residues. CDR3 bases: TGTGCCAGCAGCCCGGACAGGAGCTCCTACGAGCAGTACTTC. Encoded protein: CASSPDRSSYEQYF.

The chain employs TRBV5-4 and TRBJ2-7; 9 bases fit TRBD1. The germline CDR1 and CDR2 sequences are SGHNT and YYREEE (reference sequence). The CDR3 has 16 amino acids. V lost 0 bases to trimming and J lost 3 bases; unmatched junction nucleotides: 7. CDR3 region: CASSLAPGQGYYEQYF. The DNA for the CDR3 is TGTGCCAGCAGCTTGGCACCGGGACAGGGCTACTACGAGCAGTACTTC.

The chain couples TRBV7-2 to TRBJ2-5; the match to TRBD2 covers 11 bases. The CDR3 has 17 residues. Germline V lookup: CDR1 SGHTA, CDR2 FQGNSA. V shed 1 base, J shed 1 base, and the junction held 5 bases outside the gene matches. The CDR3 region has the DNA TGTGCCAGCAGCTTAGATTTAGCGGGGGGGCGCCAAGAGACCCAGTACTTC. Translation gives CASSLDLAGGRQETQYF.

A few counts support this clone. V usage is TRBV7-2 and J usage is TRBJ2-4; 12 bases are a match to TRBD1. This CDR3 region has 16 residues. Germline V gives CDR1 SGHTA, CDR2 FQGNSA. V shed 7 bases and J 8 bases; nucleotides not matched to a gene: 12. The DNA of the CDR3 is TGTGCCAGCAACCCCCCTTCGGGACAGGGGGCAGACATTCAGTACTTC. It translates to CASNPPSGQGADIQYF.

This clone was seen more than once but under ten times. CDR3 in amino acids: CASRRTGEYNQPQHF. The CDR3 DNA is TGTGCCAGCAGACGGACAGGGGAGTACAATCAGCCCCAGCATTTT. V is TRBV28 and J is TRBJ1-5, with 9 bases aligning to TRBD1. Trimming at V came to 6 bases and at J to 3 bases, leaving 6 bases not matched to a gene. CDR3 size: 15 residues. Germline-derived CDR1 and CDR2 are MDHEN and SYDVKM.

The chain has TRBV19 and TRBJ2-7; D is possibly TRBD1 (6 bases). Trimming pared 5 bases from V and 6 bases from J, leaving 17 bases between. Germline-derived CDR1 and CDR2 are LNHDA and SQIVND (reference sequence). The CDR3 loop spans 14 amino acids. The CDR3 DNA reads as TGTGCCAGTAGTGTCCGGGACAAGGACATCGAGCAGTACTTC. It encodes CASSVRDKDIEQYF.

The chain carries TRBV4-3 and TRBJ2-5; D perhaps matches TRBD2 (7 bases). CDR3 size: 15 residues. V lost 1 base, J lost 5 bases, and 14 bases lay in between. From germline, CDR1 is LGHNA and CDR2 YSLEER. The CDR3: CASSQVGGAWETQYF. The CDR3 nucleotides read TGCGCCAGCAGCCAAGTAGGGGGGGCCTGGGAGACCCAGTACTTC.

This clone was observed a handful of times. The chain carries TRBV30 and TRBJ1-4; D may be TRBD1 (5 bases). Trimming pared 3 bases from V and 8 bases from J, leaving 16 bases between. The CDR3 totals 14 residues. Germline loops: CDR1 GTSNPN, CDR2 SVGIG (reference sequence). In DNA, the CDR3 is TGTGCCTGGAGCGCTGGGGGGAAGGGAGAAAAACTGTTTTTT. It yields the protein CAWSAGGKGEKLFF. Based on the CDR3 plus reference TRBV30 and TRBJ1-4, the full variable domain is SQTIHQWPATLVQPVGSPLSLECTVEGTSNPNLYWYRQAAGRGLQLLFYSVGIGQISSEVPQNLSASRPQDRQFILSSKKLLLSDSGFYLCAWSAGGKGEKLFFGSGTQLSVL.

The J gene is TRBJ1-6, the V gene TRBV7-9; maybe TRBD1 (6 bases). V was cut by 3 bases and J by 5 bases, with 11 bases left in between. The length of the CDR3 is 15 residues. CDR1 is SEHNR and CDR2 is FQNEAQ in the germline V gene (reference sequence). In DNA, the CDR3 is TGTGCCAGCAGCTTCCGACAGGTGGATAATTCACCCCTCCACTTT. Residues: CASSFRQVDNSPLHF.

The chain couples TRBV5-1 to TRBJ2-3, with D perhaps TRBD2 (6 bases). The CDR3 totals 15 residues. Germline CDR1 and CDR2: SGHRS and YFSETQ. Trimming took off 3 bases at V and 4 bases at J, with 15 bases between the two ends. The CDR3: CASSSTLASSDTQYF. The DNA for the CDR3 is TGCGCCAGCAGCTCGACACTAGCTTCCTCAGATACGCAGTATTTT.

The V and J genes are TRBV7-3 and TRBJ1-2; TRBD1 agrees at 9 bases. This CDR3 has 16 amino acids. Germline lookup yields CDR1 SGHTA and CDR2 FQGTGA. Unmatched junction bases numbered 6, after V lost 0 bases and J lost 4 bases. The CDR3 region has the DNA TGTGCCAGCAGCTTAACGGGGGGACAGGGCTTCTATGGCTACACCTTC. This gives the protein CASSLTGGQGFYGYTF.

This clone showed up many times. V is TRBV30 and J is TRBJ2-5; D perhaps matches TRBD1 (5 bases). Deletions cut 4 bases from V and 5 bases from J, with 8 bases between. The germline gives CDR1 GTSNPN, CDR2 SVGIG (reference sequence). This CDR3 is 11 amino acids long. CDR3 in amino acids: CAWTRQETQYF. DNA for the CDR3: TGTGCCTGGACCCGACAGGAGACCCAGTACTTC.

This clone occurred a few times. This sequence joins TRBV7-2 and TRBJ2-6; 10 nucleotides agree with TRBD1. The ends lost 5 bases at V and 3 bases at J; junction bases unmatched: 10. Germline CDR1 SGHTA, CDR2 FQGNSA. The CDR3 runs 18 residues. CDR3 amino acids: CASSQVATGGGGANVLTF. The CDR3 DNA reads TGTGCCAGCAGCCAAGTGGCGACAGGGGGCGGTGGGGCCAACGTCCTGACTTTC.

V gene TRBV30 combines with J gene TRBJ1-6; D is possibly TRBD1 (5 bases). The germline gives CDR1 GTSNPN, CDR2 SVGIG (reference sequence). CDR3 size: 13 residues. The CDR3 region is CAGGEGVNSPLHF. The CDR3 nucleotides read TGTGCGGGGGGAGAGGGCGTGAATTCACCCCTCCACTTT. The full variable domain, completed using reference TRBV30 and TRBJ1-6, is SQTIHQWPATLVQPVGSPLSLECTVEGTSNPNLYWYRQAAGRGLQLLFYSVGIGQISSEVPQNLSASRPQDRQFILSSKKLLLSDSGFYLCAGGEGVNSPLHFGNGTRLTVT.

The rearrangement links TRBV23-1 to TRBJ2-7, with 9 bases that match TRBD1. TRBV23-1 is marked as an open reading frame, function uncertain. V was pared by 4 bases and J by 3 bases, with 7 bases of the junction left unmatched. This CDR3 spans 15 amino acids. DNA for the CDR3: TGCGCCAGCAGTCGAGGACAGGGGCCCCTCTACGAGCAGTACTTC. It yields the protein CASSRGQGPLYEQYF.

This clone has more than one count but fewer than ten. The CDR3: CASSQDLPGLGEQYF. CDR3 nucleotide sequence: TGTGCCAGCAGCCAAGATTTGCCGGGTTTGGGCGAGCAGTACTTC. The J gene is TRBJ2-7, the V gene TRBV14; D is ambiguous. The germline V gene encodes CDR1 SGHDN and CDR2 FVKESK. The CDR3 is 15 residues long. Trimming cost V 0 bases and J 6 bases, with 15 bases left between them.

This clone turned up a few times. The chain links TRBV11-3 to TRBJ2-3, with D possibly being TRBD2 (6 bases). The germline V and J ends were trimmed by 6 bases and 6 bases, with 10 bases remaining between them. The germline gives CDR1 SGHNT, CDR2 YENEEA. This CDR3 is built from 12 residues. In DNA, the CDR3 is TGTGCCAGCAGTGGAGGGGTGGATACGCAGTATTTT. The encoded protein is CASSGGVDTQYF.

This clone was detected only a few times. The chain couples TRBV27 to TRBJ1-5; 7 positions agree with TRBD1. The CDR3 consists of 12 residues. Looked up from germline, CDR1 is MNHEY and CDR2 is SMNVEV (reference sequence). V was pared by 10 bases and J by 5 bases, with 5 bases of the junction left unmatched. The CDR3 reads CAIVDRYQPQHF. In nucleotides, the CDR3 is TGTGCCATCGTGGACAGGTATCAGCCCCAGCATTTT.

The chain carries TRBV7-2 and TRBJ2-7; 12 positions match TRBD1. Germline CDR1 SGHTA, CDR2 FQGNSA. The CDR3 is 16 amino acids. V shed 5 bases, J shed 4 bases, and the junction held 9 bases outside the gene matches. The CDR3 protein is CASSPTRGQGAYEQYF. CDR3 coding DNA: TGTGCCAGCAGCCCCACGAGGGGACAGGGGGCTTACGAGCAGTACTTC.

The chain joins TRBV11-2 to TRBJ2-1, with 8 bases matching TRBD2. The ends lost 2 bases at V and 4 bases at J; junction bases unmatched: 4. CDR1 is SGHAT, CDR2 FQNNGV, per germline. The CDR3 contains 15 residues. This CDR3 is CASSLTRGAYNEQFF. As DNA, the CDR3 is TGTGCCAGCAGCTTAACGCGGGGGGCTTACAATGAGCAGTTCTTC.

The table lists this clone with a few counts. The chain joins TRBV7-3 to TRBJ2-3, with a possible D match to TRBD2 (5 bases). The CDR3 extends over 13 amino acids. Looked up from germline, CDR1 is SGHTA and CDR2 is FQGTGA. Trimming pared 2 bases from V and 2 bases from J, leaving 5 bases between. CDR3 sequence reads: CASSLDYTDTQYF. CDR3 DNA sequence: TGTGCCAGCAGCTTAGACTACACAGATACGCAGTATTTT.

This clone was observed at least ten times. The gene calls are TRBV7-9 and TRBJ2-7, with 7 nucleotides matching TRBD2. Germline V lookup: CDR1 SEHNR, CDR2 FQNEAQ (reference sequence). Trimming removed 5 bases from V and 2 bases from J; junction bases left unmatched: 6. This CDR3 region has 14 residues. CDR3 DNA sequence: TGTGCCAGCAGCAGAGAGGGACTACCCTACGAGCAGTACTTC. Amino acids: CASSREGLPYEQYF.

The rearrangement joins TRBV7-2 to TRBJ1-5; weak D call: TRBD1 (5 bases). The ends were cut back, 3 bases at V and 6 bases at J, with 9 bases in the middle. CDR1 SGHTA and CDR2 FQGNSA come from the germline V gene. There are 13 residues in the CDR3. The CDR3 nucleotides read TGTGCCAGCAGCTTCGGGGGTTTTCAGCCCCAGCATTTT. Translation gives CASSFGGFQPQHF.

The J gene is TRBJ2-7, the V gene TRBV6-1; 9 nucleotides agree with TRBD1. V shed 9 bases and J 5 bases; nucleotides not matched to a gene: 8. Germline CDR1 reads MNHNS; CDR2 reads SASEGT. The CDR3 loop spans 13 amino acids. The CDR3 protein is CASSGTGSNEQYF. In DNA form, the CDR3 reads TGTGCCAGTTCCGGGACAGGGAGCAACGAGCAGTACTTC.

Regarding this clone: The same CDR3 is also encoded by other DNA sequences in this sample. Written as DNA, the CDR3 is TGTGCCAGCAGCTTAACCGGCGGGGGGCCCTACGAGCAGTACTTC. Translating it yields CASSLTGGGPYEQYF. V gene TRBV7-2 combines with J gene TRBJ2-7; TRBD2 aligns across 8 bases. Germline values: CDR1 SGHTA, CDR2 FQGNSA. The CDR3 is 15 amino acids. With V trimmed by 2 bases and J by 2 bases, 5 bases remained unmatched. The entire variable domain, with the rest obtained from reference TRBV7-2 and TRBJ2-7, is as follows: GAGVSQSPSNKVTEKGKDVELRCDPISGHTALYWYRQSLGQGLEFLIYFQGNSAPDKSGLPSDRFSAERTGGSVSTLTIQRTQQEDSAVYLCASSLTGGGPYEQYFGPGTRLTVT.

This clone occurred a few times. The rearrangement links TRBV18 to TRBJ2-1, with 7 bases identical to TRBD2. Unmatched junction bases numbered 10, after V lost 6 bases and J lost 8 bases. From germline, CDR1 is KGHSH and CDR2 LQKENI. The CDR3 sequence is 14 residues long. CDR3 region: CASSPAGVRDEQFF. CDR3 bases: TGTGCCAGCTCTCCGGCGGGGGTGCGTGATGAGCAGTTCTTC.

This clone was detected only a few times. The rearrangement links TRBV11-2 to TRBJ2-7; 7 bases agree with TRBD2. V lost 5 bases and J lost 4; bases outside the gene matches: 8. The CDR3 is made up of 14 amino acids. Germline assignment: CDR1 SGHAT and CDR2 FQNNGV. DNA of the CDR3: TGTGCCAGCAGCCCCATCCGGGGGGATTACGAGCAGTACTTC. This encodes CASSPIRGDYEQYF.

The rearrangement links TRBV6-5 to TRBJ2-7, with D maybe TRBD1 (6 bases). V lost 6 bases, J lost 2 bases, and 11 bases lay in between. CDR3 length: 13 amino acids. Germline CDR1 and CDR2: MNHEY and SVGAGI. Here the CDR3 reads CASRGTQTYEQYF. The CDR3 DNA is TGTGCCAGCAGGGGGACACAAACCTACGAGCAGTACTTC.

V and J are TRBV5-6 and TRBJ1-6, with D maybe TRBD1 (6 bases). V lost 0 bases to trimming and J lost 5 bases, with 9 bases between them. Germline values: CDR1 SGHDT, CDR2 YYEEEE. The CDR3 contains 15 residues. The CDR3 nucleotides are TGTGCCAGCAGCTTGGGGCAGGGGAATAATTCACCCCTCCACTTT. It yields the protein CASSLGQGNNSPLHF.

This clone was observed a few times. The CDR3, as DNA: TGTGCCAGCAGCGCCACAGGGGGCGGGAATGAGCAGTTCTTC. Its protein is CASSATGGGNEQFF. The genes are TRBV7-3 and TRBJ2-1; 9 bases fit TRBD1. The CDR3 is made up of 14 amino acids. The V gene's germline CDR1 is SGHTA and CDR2 FQGTGA. Trimming took 5 bases from V and 7 from J; bases not matched to a gene: 6. The complete variable domain, with remaining parts taken from reference TRBV7-3 and TRBJ2-1, reads GAGVSQTPSNKVTEKGKYVELRCDPISGHTALYWYRQSLGQGPEFLIYFQGTGAADDSGLPNDRFFAVRPEGSVSTLKIQRTERGDSAVYLCASSATGGGNEQFFGPGTRLTVL.